The rows below give T cell receptor beta chains drawn from one sample of a study of T cell repertoires in cytomegalovirus infection. TCRdb redid the calling of the reads with MiXCR, one entry per CDR3 protein. The table shows fewer than 350,000 distinct CDR3 sequences, with around 29% occurring only once. Their target antigens are unknown. The sequencing here drew on cultured PBMCs, taken from culture after CMV antigen stimulation. These receptors were obtained from a human donor in good health (CMV status not recorded). Some clones in this sample may be carry-over from other donors' samples. Each CDR3 is given with its conserved first and last residue. A D gene is named only where the DNA matches it firmly. Some rows have no size entry. The others give once, few or many, or a class for an expanded clone.

CDR3 DNA: TGTGCCAGCAGCTCGGGACTAGCGGGGGCGGTGGCCTACGAGCAGTACTTC
CDR3 protein: CASSSGLAGAVAYEQYF
J gene: TRBJ2-7
V gene: TRBV7-8
D gene: TRBD2
clone size: NA

CDR3 DNA: TGCAGCGCCCGAGGGACGAACACTGAAGCTTTCTTT
CDR3 protein: CSARGTNTEAFF
J gene: TRBJ1-1
V gene: TRBV29-1
D gene: NA
clone size: few

CDR3 DNA: TGTGCCAGCAGTCGAAATAGCCAGGCAGCCAACTATGGCTACACCTTC
CDR3 protein: CASSRNSQAANYGYTF
J gene: TRBJ1-2
V gene: TRBV6-1
D gene: NA
clone size: many

CDR3 DNA: TGTGCCAGCAGTGAAGCGCGTACAGATCAAGAGACCCAGTACTTC
CDR3 protein: CASSEARTDQETQYF
J gene: TRBJ2-5
V gene: TRBV2
D gene: NA
clone size: NA

CDR3 DNA: TGTGCCAGCAGTGAAGGCTCCCTTAATTCACCCCTCCACTTT
CDR3 protein: CASSEGSLNSPLHF
J gene: TRBJ1-6
V gene: TRBV2
D gene: NA
clone size: few

CDR3 DNA: TGTGCCAGCAGTTCACCCTTCAAACTAGCGGGAGAAGATACGCAGTATTTT
CDR3 protein: CASSSPFKLAGEDTQYF
J gene: TRBJ2-3
V gene: TRBV27
D gene: TRBD2
clone size: NA

CDR3 DNA: TGTGCCAGCAGGGGGGGGGGGCCAGATACGCAGTATTTT
CDR3 protein: CASRGGGPDTQYF
J gene: TRBJ2-3
V gene: TRBV28
D gene: NA
clone size: NA

CDR3 DNA: TGTGCCAGCAGCTTAGTAGCGGGACCTTATGGCTACACCTTC
CDR3 protein: CASSLVAGPYGYTF
J gene: TRBJ1-2
V gene: TRBV7-6
D gene: NA
clone size: NA

CDR3 DNA: TGTGCCAGTAGTATCTGGGGAATGGCTCGGAATTCACCCCTCCACTTT
CDR3 protein: CASSIWGMARNSPLHF
J gene: TRBJ1-6
V gene: TRBV19
D gene: NA
clone size: NA

CDR3 DNA: TGTGCCAGCAGCTCTCTAGCGGGAGCGGGCGGGGAGCTGTTTTTT
CDR3 protein: CASSSLAGAGGELFF
J gene: TRBJ2-2
V gene: TRBV7-2
D gene: TRBD2
clone size: NA